This section outlines one T cell receptor (beta chain) sequence together with its context. The antigen remains undetermined. From germline, CDR1 is SGHTA and CDR2 FQGTGA. The CDR3 length is 15 residues. Trimming cost V 2 bases and J 1 base, with 6 bases left between them. This record comes from a study of OX40 agonist ivuxolimab in advanced cancers. At the level of the study: Ivuxolimab, an agonistic anti-OX40 (CD134) antibody, was given to patients. Study observations and caveats: At 0.1 to 3.0 mg/kg and by week 6, clonal expansion occurred in CD4+ and CD8+ blood T cells.

Only in-frame clones appear in the TCRdb table, and some are missing; sequencing was by immunoSEQ multiplex PCR. The sample holds about 94,000 clones, roughly 87% seen once. Sequenced here: CD4+ or CD8+ T cells sorted from blood, sampled in a trial of the OX40 agonist ivuxolimab. V gene TRBV7-3 combines with J gene TRBJ1-6; the D is unclear. This TCR was recovered from an adult with an advanced solid tumor such as melanoma, head and neck, liver or kidney cancer. CDR3 bases: TGTGCCAGCAGCTTACACACGTCCTATAATTCACCCCTCCACTTT. Encoded protein: CASSLHTSYNSPLHF. The entire variable domain, with the rest obtained from reference TRBV7-3 and TRBJ1-6, is as follows: GAGVSQTPSNKVTEKGKYVELRCDPISGHTALYWYRQSLGQGPEFLIYFQGTGAADDSGLPNDRFFAVRPEGSVSTLKIQRTERGDSAVYLCASSLHTSYNSPLHFGNGTRLTVT.